This T cell receptor (beta chain) was sequenced for a study of T-cell reconstitution after alpha-beta-depleted transplantation in children. This CDR3 region has 14 residues. Trimming shortened V by 5 bases and J by 4 bases, and 14 bases separated the two germline ends. CDR1 MDHEN and CDR2 SYDVKM come from the germline V gene. Preparing the TCRbeta library involved the use of unique molecular identifiers. TCRdb processed the PCR reads anew with MiXCR; each CDR3 protein has one entry. This table has fewer than 350,000 distinct CDR3 sequences, roughly a tenth appearing once. This clonotype was seen many times.

This receptor was taken from a boy younger than two with acute myeloid leukemia, due to receive a stem cell transplant. This chain joins TRBV28 and TRBJ2-5, with D perhaps TRBD1 or TRBD2 (6 bases each). Specimen: PBMCs, collected before TCRalphabeta/CD19-depleted stem cell transplant. CDR3 in amino acids: CASSPPGARETQYF. DNA for the CDR3: TGTGCCAGCAGTCCCCCGGGGGCCCGAGAGACCCAGTACTTC.